This TCR beta chain originates from a study of cytomegalovirus exposure and HLA in healthy donors. Findings and caveats of the study: Immune exposure information available was restricted to CMV serostatus.

Notes on this clone: The target antigen is unknown.

Amplification used 60 Vbeta primers and 13 Jbeta primers. The repertoire was sequenced with immunoSEQ multiplex PCR; TCRdb's copy has only in-frame clones and lacks some. The sample records about 100,000 clones, approximately 71% being singletons. At collection, donors were nominally healthy, but unrecorded immune exposures were probable. The V gene's germline CDR1 is SGHTA and CDR2 FQGNSA. CDR3 length: 14 residues. V lost 0 bases, J lost 4 bases, and 9 bases lay in between. This TCR was sampled from a woman aged 18-29 years in good health and CMV-seropositive. The chain uses TRBV7-2 and TRBJ1-2; TRBD1 might be the D (6 bases). The specimen was PBMCs. The CDR3 DNA follows: TGTGCCAGCAGCTTAGCCGGACAGAGCTATGGCTACACCTTC. Protein sequence: CASSLAGQSYGYTF. Combining the CDR3 with reference TRBV7-2 and TRBJ1-2 gives the whole variable domain GAGVSQSPSNKVTEKGKDVELRCDPISGHTALYWYRQSLGQGLEFLIYFQGNSAPDKSGLPSDRFSAERTGGSVSTLTIQRTQQEDSAVYLCASSLAGQSYGYTFGSGTRLTVV.